Below, one T cell receptor beta chain is given with its context. The antigen is undetermined. Sequencing was performed with immunoSEQ multiplex PCR; in TCRdb, only in-frame clones are kept and a portion is missing. The profile shows about 110,000 clones, 90% of them singletons. This entry is derived from a study of T cell responses to AZD1222 COVID-19 vaccine. General observations from the study: It should be noted that donors were predominantly white British and more often female, and clonal diversity was possibly underestimated. Spike regions recognized by vaccine-associated CD4 TCRs spanned the protein, led by 160-218 and 743-854. Nearly half of spike-specific TCRs reportedly target unmutated variant regions. Seropositive at baseline were only five or six AZD1222 recipients.

V gave up 5 bases and J gave up 0 bases, with 13 bases separating them. CDR1 is SEHNR, CDR2 FQNEAQ, per germline (reference sequence). The CDR3 sequence is 15 residues long. The chain recombines TRBV7-9 with TRBJ1-1; the D gene is possibly TRBD1 (5 bases). The receptor's source is an adult in good health. Sequenced here: peripheral blood, sampled on day 0 of AZD1222 vaccination. The CDR3 DNA follows: TGTGCCAGCAGCCCCCAGGGTTCTATGAACACTGAAGCTTTCTTT. It is translated as CASSPQGSMNTEAFF. The variable domain in full, with the rest retrieved from reference TRBV7-9 and TRBJ1-1, is DTGVSQNPRHKITKRGQNVTFRCDPISEHNRLYWYRQTLGQGPEFLTYFQNEAQLEKSRLLSDRFSAERPKGSFSTLEIQRTEQGDSAMYLCASSPQGSMNTEAFFGQGTRLTVV.